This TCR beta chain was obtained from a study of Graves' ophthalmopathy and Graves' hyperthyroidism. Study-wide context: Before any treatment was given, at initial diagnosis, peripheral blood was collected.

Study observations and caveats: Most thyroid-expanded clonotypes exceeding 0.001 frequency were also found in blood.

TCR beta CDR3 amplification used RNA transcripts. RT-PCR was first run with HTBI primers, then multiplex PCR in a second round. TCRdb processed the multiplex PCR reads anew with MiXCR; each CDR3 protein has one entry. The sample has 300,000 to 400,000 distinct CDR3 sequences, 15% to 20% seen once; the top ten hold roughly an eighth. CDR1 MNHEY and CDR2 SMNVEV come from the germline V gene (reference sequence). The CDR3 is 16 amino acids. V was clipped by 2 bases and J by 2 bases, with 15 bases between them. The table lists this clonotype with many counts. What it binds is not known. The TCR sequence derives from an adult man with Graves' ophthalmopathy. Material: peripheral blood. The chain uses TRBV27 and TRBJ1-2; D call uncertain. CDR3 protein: CASSLNLAMRNYGYTF. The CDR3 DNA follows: TGTGCCAGCAGTTTAAACTTGGCTATGAGGAACTATGGCTACACCTTC.